The rows below give T cell receptor beta chains drawn from one sample of a study of CD8 T cells in Susac syndrome. TCRdb re-called the immunoSEQ multiplex PCR reads through MiXCR, storing one row per CDR3 protein. The sample holds 300,000 to 350,000 distinct CDR3 sequences, 92% seen once. Sample: CD4+ T cells from PBMCs. Source of these receptors: a human donor with multiple sclerosis. Each CDR3 is given with its conserved first and last residue. The D gene is left open where the match is weak. Only some rows state a clone size, as once, few, many or a class for expanded clones.

j_gene	v_gene	abundance	d_gene	CDR3nt	CDR3aa
TRBJ2-1	TRBV6-4	NA	NA	TGTGCCAGCAGTGTCTTCCCCGCGGGGGCGGGCAATGAGCAGTTCTTC	CASSVFPAGAGNEQFF
TRBJ2-1	TRBV5-4	NA	NA	TGTGCCAGCACCGAAAGGAGAGGGTCGGGGGATGAGCAGTTCTTC	CASTERRGSGDEQFF
TRBJ2-2	TRBV6-4	NA	NA	TGTGCCAGCAGCCCAGACGGGAGAGGGACCGGGGAGCTGTTTTTT	CASSPDGRGTGELFF
TRBJ2-2	TRBV20-1	NA	TRBD2	TGCAGTGCTAGACCAAGGCGGACTAGCACTACCGGGGAGCTGTTTTTT	CSARPRRTSTTGELFF
TRBJ2-1	TRBV4-1	NA	NA	TGCGCCAGCAGCCAGGATCCCACTAGTTTCTCTTACAATGAGCAGTTCTTC	CASSQDPTSFSYNEQFF
TRBJ2-5	TRBV3-1	NA	TRBD2	TGTGCCACGCGACCTAGCGGCCAAGAGACCCAGTACTTC	CATRPSGQETQYF
TRBJ1-1	TRBV19	NA	TRBD1	TGTGCCAGTAGTGCCCTGGAGGGGGCGGGCACTGAAGCTTTCTTT	CASSALEGAGTEAFF
TRBJ1-2	TRBV6-5	once	TRBD1	TGTGCCAGCAGTCGACAGGGGGTAACTGGCTACACCTTC	CASSRQGVTGYTF
TRBJ1-5	TRBV6-5	once	NA	TGTGCCAGCAGGTTGGGACCCCGGGGCAATCAGCCCCAGCATTTT	CASRLGPRGNQPQHF
TRBJ2-3	TRBV3-1	NA	NA	TGTGCCAGCAGCCAAAGGGGTAGCGGCACAGATACGCAGTATTTT	CASSQRGSGTDTQYF
TRBJ2-1	TRBV29-1	NA	TRBD2	TGCAGCGTGGACAAAGAACTAGCGGGGGGACCAAGCTCCTACAATGAGCAGTTCTTC	CSVDKELAGGPSSYNEQFF
TRBJ2-2	TRBV2	NA	NA	TGTGCCAGCAGATTACAAGCCACCGGGGAGCTGTTTTTT	CASRLQATGELFF
TRBJ1-1	TRBV18	NA	NA	TGTGCCAGCTCACTTTTCGGGACTGAAGCTTTCTTT	CASSLFGTEAFF
TRBJ2-7	TRBV7-9	NA	TRBD1	TGTGCCAGCAGCCCCCTAACGGGACAGTCCTACGAGCAGTACTTC	CASSPLTGQSYEQYF
TRBJ2-1	TRBV12-3/TRBV12-4	NA	TRBD2	TGTGCCAGCAGTTGGGGACTAGCGGGAGTTGGGTCCTACAATGAGCAGTTCTTC	CASSWGLAGVGSYNEQFF
TRBJ1-4	TRBV10-3	NA	NA	TGTGCCATCAGTGACCAGAGCGGGGAAAGCTATGAAAAACTGTTTTTT	CAISDQSGESYEKLFF
TRBJ2-5	TRBV14	NA	NA	TGTGCCAGCAGCCGGGGACCGCGGCTGACCCAGTACTTC	CASSRGPRLTQYF
TRBJ2-5	TRBV5-5	NA	TRBD1	TGTGCCAGCATCCTGGACAGGGGTAACCAAGAGACCCAGTACTTC	CASILDRGNQETQYF
TRBJ2-2	TRBV30	NA	TRBD2	TGTGCCTGGAGTGTAGCGGGGGAATTTACCGGGGAGCTGTTTTTT	CAWSVAGEFTGELFF
TRBJ2-5	TRBV7-9	NA	NA	TGTGCCAGCACGTTAACCGGGGTACAAGAGACCCAGTACTTC	CASTLTGVQETQYF
TRBJ2-1	TRBV27	NA	NA	TGTGCCAGCAGTTTACAGACAGGATCCAATGAGCAGTTCTTC	CASSLQTGSNEQFF
TRBJ2-7	TRBV6-2/TRBV6-3	NA	NA	TGTGCCAGCAGGCGGACTACCAACGTAGAGCAGTACTTC	CASRRTTNVEQYF
TRBJ2-1	TRBV5-1	NA	NA	TGCGCCAGCACGGCAGCCGAGGGGGGTCCTAGGAATGAGCAGTTCTTC	CASTAAEGGPRNEQFF
TRBJ2-6	TRBV14	NA	NA	TGTGCCAGCAGCCAAGACCAATTGCTCTCTGGGGCCAACGTCCTGACTTTC	CASSQDQLLSGANVLTF
TRBJ1-1	TRBV19	NA	NA	TGTGCCAGTAGTATAGTAGGAGGAAGGAACACTGAAGCTTTCTTT	CASSIVGGRNTEAFF
TRBJ2-3	TRBV12-3/TRBV12-4	once	NA	TGTGCCAGCAGCCCAGACAGTCTAGCACAGTATTTT	CASSPDSLAQYF
TRBJ2-3	TRBV15	NA	NA	TGTGCCACCAGCAGAAGTCCGGACCAAGATACGCAGTATTTT	CATSRSPDQDTQYF
TRBJ1-3	TRBV12-3/TRBV12-4	NA	NA	TGTGCCAGCAGCCTACTCAGGGGCGTCACCATATATTTT	CASSLLRGVTIYF
TRBJ2-2	TRBV7-9	NA	NA	TGTGCCAGCAGCCCACCGCACGGGGAGCTGTTTTTT	CASSPPHGELFF
TRBJ2-1	TRBV3-1	NA	TRBD1	TGTGCCAGCAGCCAAGCGGGGACAGGGAGACGAAATGAGCAGTTCTTC	CASSQAGTGRRNEQFF
TRBJ2-5	TRBV2	NA	NA	TGTGCCAGCAAGGCAGGGGTAGAGACCCAGTACTTC	CASKAGVETQYF
TRBJ1-2	TRBV4-1	NA	NA	TGCGCCAGCAGCCCGACCGGACAAAGGGGACACTATGGCTACACCTTC	CASSPTGQRGHYGYTF
TRBJ1-2	TRBV3-1	NA	NA	TGTGCCAGCAGCCAAGGGAGGTTTGGCTACACCTTC	CASSQGRFGYTF
TRBJ2-5	TRBV15	NA	TRBD2	TGTGCCACCAGCAGAGCGACTAGCGGGGGTCAAGGGTCCCAGTACTTC	CATSRATSGGQGSQYF
TRBJ1-1	TRBV19	NA	TRBD1	TGTGCCAGTAGTGACACAGGGGGGGCAAGGGGTACTGAAGCTTTCTTT	CASSDTGGARGTEAFF
TRBJ2-5	TRBV14	NA	NA	TGTGCCAGCAGCCAAGGGGTCCAAGAGACCCAGTACTTC	CASSQGVQETQYF
TRBJ1-1	TRBV6-2/TRBV6-3	NA	NA	TGTGCCAGCAGCCCCAGCCCGGGACGGGATAACACTGAAGCTTTCTTT	CASSPSPGRDNTEAFF
TRBJ1-2	TRBV13	NA	NA	TGTGCCAGCAGCTTAGGAGGACTCTATGGCTACACCTTC	CASSLGGLYGYTF
TRBJ2-2	TRBV11-2	NA	NA	TGTGCCAGCAGCTTATCGATTTCAGCCAACACCGGGGAGCTGTTTTTT	CASSLSISANTGELFF
TRBJ2-4	TRBV19	once	TRBD2	TGTGCCAGTAGTATCCTAGCGGGGAGCCTGCAGTACTTC	CASSILAGSLQYF
TRBJ2-7	TRBV19	few	TRBD1	TGTGCCAGTAGGACCGGGACAGGGTCTTCCTACGAGCAGTACTTC	CASRTGTGSSYEQYF
TRBJ1-5	TRBV25-1	NA	TRBD1	TGTGCCAGCAAAGCAGGGGGCGCGGGGCAGCCCCAGCATTTT	CASKAGGAGQPQHF
TRBJ2-1	TRBV11-3	NA	NA	TGTGCCAGCAGCTTAATGGGGCCACTATACAATGAGCAGTTCTTC	CASSLMGPLYNEQFF
TRBJ1-2	TRBV3-1	NA	TRBD1	TGTGCCAGCAGCCAAGGGGGGACAGGGGGGGTCTATGGCTACACCTTC	CASSQGGTGGVYGYTF
TRBJ2-5	TRBV7-2	NA	TRBD2	TGTGCCAGCACCCCAAGACTAGCGGGACGCCAAGAGACCCAGTACTTC	CASTPRLAGRQETQYF
TRBJ2-1	TRBV7-9	NA	TRBD2	TGTGCCAGTATAGGGAGGGCTGGGAATGAGCAGTTCTTC	CASIGRAGNEQFF
TRBJ2-5	TRBV21-1	NA	NA	TGTGCCAGCTTACATCCAGACAGGGAAAAGACCCAGTACTTC	CASLHPDREKTQYF
TRBJ2-3	TRBV12-5	NA	NA	TGTGCTAGTGGTTTTTGGGGGCGCAACACAGATACGCAGTATTTT	CASGFWGRNTDTQYF
TRBJ1-2	TRBV29-1	NA	TRBD1	TGCAGCGCCTACAGGGGGGCAGATGGTGGCTACACCTTC	CSAYRGADGGYTF
TRBJ2-5	TRBV5-1	once	TRBD2	TGCGCCAGCAGCCCCGGACTAGCGCGGGAGACCCAGTACTTC	CASSPGLARETQYF